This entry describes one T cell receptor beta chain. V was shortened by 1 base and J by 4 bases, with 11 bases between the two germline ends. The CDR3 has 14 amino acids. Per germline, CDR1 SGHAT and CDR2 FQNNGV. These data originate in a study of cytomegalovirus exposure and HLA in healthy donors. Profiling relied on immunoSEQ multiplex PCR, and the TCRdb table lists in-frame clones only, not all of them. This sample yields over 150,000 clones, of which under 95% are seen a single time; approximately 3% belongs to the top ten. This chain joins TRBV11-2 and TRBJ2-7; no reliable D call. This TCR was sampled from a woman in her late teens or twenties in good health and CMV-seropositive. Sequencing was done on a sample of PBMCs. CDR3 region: CASSLVGGEYEQYF. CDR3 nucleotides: TGTGCCAGCAGCTTAGTAGGCGGTGAATACGAGCAGTACTTC.